These 26 T cell receptor beta chains share one sample of origin, sequenced in a study of T cells and Merkel cell carcinoma outcomes. TCRdb's copy holds only in-frame clones and misses some; the assay was immunoSEQ multiplex PCR. The sample lists around 14,000 clones, over 85% occurring once. Sequenced: tumor tissue from Merkel cell carcinoma. These receptor sequences come from a human donor with Merkel cell carcinoma.

This chain links TRBV5-1 with TRBJ1-1, with D hard to call. Per germline, CDR1 SGHRS and CDR2 YFSETQ. Trimming removed 1 base from V and 4 bases from J, with 5 bases in between. The CDR3 is made up of 12 amino acids. CDR3 DNA sequence: TGCGCCAGCAGCTTGAGTGGCACTGAAGCTTTCTTT. Amino acid sequence: CASSLSGTEAFF.

V and J are TRBV19 and TRBJ1-2, with a possible D match to TRBD1 (5 bases). The CDR3 totals 14 residues. V was shortened by 3 bases and J by 8 bases, with 16 bases between the two germline ends. Per the germline V gene, CDR1 is LNHDA and CDR2 is SQIVND (reference sequence). CDR3 sequence: CASSILTGAYGYTF. In DNA form, the CDR3 reads TGTGCCAGTAGTATTCTCACAGGAGCATACGGCTACACCTTC.

The chain carries TRBV2 and TRBJ2-7; 9 bases are shared with TRBD1. V dropped 4 bases and J dropped 0; count of bases not matched to a gene: 1. Per the germline V gene, CDR1 is SNHLY and CDR2 is FYNNEI. This CDR3 has 14 amino acids. CDR3 sequence (DNA): TGTGCCAGCAGTGTGACAGGGGGCTCCTACGAGCAGTACTTC. Amino acids: CASSVTGGSYEQYF.

The chain joins TRBV6-5 to TRBJ2-3; no firm D call. Germline V gene sequence: CDR1 MNHEY, CDR2 SVGAGI. V was clipped by 6 bases and J by 6 bases, with 16 bases between them. This CDR3 is 14 amino acids long. CDR3 in DNA: TGTGCCAGCAGCCTTCGACGGCCCTGGGATACGCAGTATTTT. It codes for CASSLRRPWDTQYF.

The J gene is TRBJ2-7, the V gene TRBV11-2; D not certain. From germline, CDR1 is SGHAT and CDR2 FQNNGV. V was cut by 1 base and J by 3 bases, with 7 bases left in between. The CDR3 is 13 amino acids. The CDR3 coding sequence is TGTGCCAGCAGCTTAGGGGCCAACTACGAGCAGTACTTC. It encodes CASSLGANYEQYF.

This chain joins TRBV29-1 and TRBJ1-1, with no clear D. From germline, CDR1 is SQVTM and CDR2 ANQGSEA. The CDR3 consists of 12 residues. V was pared by 6 bases and J by 8 bases, with 16 bases between. The CDR3 spells CSVGRRREEAFF. Here the CDR3 DNA reads TGCAGCGTCGGGAGGCGGAGGGAGGAAGCTTTCTTT.

The chain couples TRBV5-6 to TRBJ2-1, with 7 bases aligning to TRBD2. Germline V CDR1 and CDR2: SGHDT, YYEEEE. The CDR3 is made up of 14 amino acids. V shed 5 bases, J shed 6 bases, and the junction held 8 bases outside the gene matches. The CDR3 DNA reads TGTGCCAGCAGTGGGTTAGCGGGTCTCAATGAGCAGTTCTTC. Its protein is CASSGLAGLNEQFF.

The genes are TRBV4-1 and TRBJ1-2; D uncertain. Per the germline V gene, CDR1 is MGHRA and CDR2 is YSYEKL. This CDR3 has 14 amino acids. V lost 1 base and J lost 7, with 13 bases in between. The CDR3 DNA reads as TGCGCCAGCAGCCAAGTCACCCAGGCTGCTGGCTACACCTTC. It yields the protein CASSQVTQAAGYTF.

This rearrangement joins TRBV30 to TRBJ1-1; 7 nucleotides line up with TRBD1. Germline CDR1 reads GTSNPN; CDR2 reads SVGIG (reference sequence). The junction had 7 bases not matched to a gene; V was cut back by 3 bases and J by 3 bases. The CDR3 consists of 14 residues. The CDR3 DNA reads as TGTGCCTGGAGCGGAAAGGGGGCGCACACTGAAGCTTTCTTT. The encoded protein is CAWSGKGAHTEAFF.

The CDR3: CATSRDQIEQYF. The CDR3 DNA reads as TGTGCCACCAGCAGAGATCAAATCGAGCAGTACTTC. The V call is TRBV15, the J call TRBJ2-7; no reliable D call. This CDR3 has 12 amino acids. The V gene lost 0 bases and the J gene lost 6 bases, with 6 bases spanning the gap. Germline CDR1 LNHNV, CDR2 YYDKDF (reference sequence).

Worth noting for this clone: A read error may produce the germline difference seen at one junction end. The rearrangement links TRBV5-5 to TRBJ1-4; D gene unclear. The CDR3 has 11 residues. Per the germline V gene, CDR1 is SGHKS and CDR2 is YYEKEE (reference sequence). CDR3 amino acids: CASSRNEKLFF. The CDR3 DNA sequence: TGTGCCAGCAGCCGAAATGAAAAATTGTTTTTT.

This chain joins TRBV27 and TRBJ2-7; D uncertain. Trimming shortened V by 5 bases and J by 0 bases, and 2 bases separated the two germline ends. The germline CDR1 and CDR2 sequences are MNHEY and SMNVEV (reference sequence). This CDR3 region has 11 residues. The chain's CDR3 is CASSPSYEQYF. For the CDR3, the DNA is TGTGCCAGCAGTCCCTCCTACGAGCAGTACTTC.

This sequence joins TRBV5-5 and TRBJ1-2, with unresolved D. Trimming took 1 base from V and 7 from J, leaving 8 bases between them. Germline V gives CDR1 SGHKS, CDR2 YYEKEE (reference sequence). This CDR3 comprises 12 residues. The CDR3 region is CASSLLGGGYTF. CDR3 sequence (DNA): TGTGCCAGCAGCTTGTTGGGAGGTGGCTACACCTTC.

This chain connects TRBV4-3 to TRBJ2-7; D may be TRBD1 or TRBD2 (5 bases each). The CDR3 is 15 residues long. The V gene lost 2 bases and the J gene lost 3 bases, with 14 bases spanning the gap. CDR1 is LGHNA and CDR2 is YSLEER in the germline V gene. In DNA form, the CDR3 reads TGCGCCAGCAGCCAAACCCGGGACCCGCGCTACGAGCAGTACTTC. The encoded protein is CASSQTRDPRYEQYF.

The rearrangement joins TRBV23-1 to TRBJ2-7, with D possibly TRBD1 on 6 matching bases. TRBV23-1 is noted as an ORF with a role that remains uncertain. This CDR3 comprises 17 residues. V lost 2 bases and J lost 3, with 20 bases in between. The CDR3 reads CASSQPQGAIIHYEQYF. In DNA form, the CDR3 reads TGCGCCAGCAGTCAACCACAGGGAGCAATTATCCACTACGAGCAGTACTTC.

In its sample, this clone was seen a few times. The chain couples TRBV11-3 to TRBJ2-2, with D uncertain. CDR3 length: 14 residues. CDR1 is SGHNT and CDR2 is YENEEA in the germline V gene. The V gene lost 0 bases and the J gene lost 5 bases, with 7 bases spanning the gap. The DNA for the CDR3 is TGTGCCAGCAGCTTAGAACAGTGGACCGGGGAGCTGTTTTTT. It codes for CASSLEQWTGELFF. Filled out from reference TRBV11-3 and TRBJ2-2, the complete variable domain reads EAGVVQSPRYKIIEKKQPVAFWCNPISGHNTLYWYLQNLGQGPELLIRYENEEAVDDSQLPKDRFSAERLKGVDSTLKIQPAELGDSAVYLCASSLEQWTGELFFGEGSRLTVL.

This clone occurred once. In DNA, the CDR3 is TGTGCCAGCAGCTTAGTGGAGGGTTACGAGCAGTACTTC. Encoded protein: CASSLVEGYEQYF. This chain joins TRBV7-2 and TRBJ2-7, with D possibly being TRBD2 (6 bases). V was clipped by 1 base and J by 4 bases, with 8 bases between them. Per germline, CDR1 SGHTA and CDR2 FQGNSA. CDR3 size: 13 residues.

This clone was seen a single time. The J gene is TRBJ1-6, the V gene TRBV7-2; the match to TRBD1 covers 7 bases. Germline values: CDR1 SGHTA, CDR2 FQGNSA. The trim removed 4 bases at V and 10 bases at J, leaving 4 bases unmatched. The CDR3 totals 13 residues. CDR3 bases: TGTGCCAGCAGCTCTACAGGGGAATCACCCCTCCACTTT. As protein: CASSSTGESPLHF.

V and J are TRBV4-3 and TRBJ1-6; TRBD1 is a possible D gene (6 bases). V shed 0 bases and J shed 5 bases, with 8 bases lying between them. This CDR3 has 15 residues. Germline CDR1 and CDR2: LGHNA and YSLEER. Here the CDR3 DNA reads TGCGCCAGCAGCCAAGATACAGGGAATAATTCACCCCTCCACTTT. It specifies CASSQDTGNNSPLHF.

The V gene is TRBV9, the J gene TRBJ2-7; the D gene is possibly TRBD2 (6 bases). The V end lost 4 bases, the J end lost 6 bases, and 17 bases lay between the germline ends. The CDR3 extends over 14 amino acids. Germline lookup yields CDR1 SGDLS and CDR2 YYNGEE. This CDR3 is CASSLGGSGGEQYF. The DNA of the CDR3 is TGTGCCAGCAGCCTTGGGGGGAGTGGGGGCGAGCAGTACTTC.

This chain uses TRBV7-9 with TRBJ2-7; D call uncertain. V gave up 1 base and J gave up 1 base, with 8 bases separating them. From germline, CDR1 is SEHNR and CDR2 FQNEAQ (reference sequence). The CDR3 is made up of 14 amino acids. The CDR3 DNA follows: TGTGCCAGCAGCTTAGGTACGTCGTCCTACGAGCAGTACTTC. This sequence encodes CASSLGTSSYEQYF.

This chain links TRBV2 with TRBJ2-3; D remains ambiguous. V gave up 3 bases and J gave up 0 bases, with 7 bases separating them. The CDR3 is 14 residues long. Germline V gene sequence: CDR1 SNHLY, CDR2 FYNNEI. The CDR3 sequence: CASSEGLSTDTQYF. The CDR3 nucleotides are TGTGCCAGCAGTGAGGGTTTAAGCACAGATACGCAGTATTTT.

The chain uses TRBV6-1 and TRBJ1-5, with 7 positions matching TRBD1. There are 13 residues in the CDR3. Germline V gene data show CDR1 as MNHNS and CDR2 as SASEGT. With 6 bases clipped from V and 7 bases from J, the junction kept 6 bases outside the gene matches. The CDR3 loop is CASSRGEVQPQHF. CDR3 in DNA: TGTGCCAGCAGCAGGGGGGAGGTACAGCCCCAGCATTTT.

The chain recombines TRBV7-9 with TRBJ1-1, with D maybe TRBD1 (6 bases). There are 13 residues in the CDR3. Trimming took 3 bases from V and 7 from J, leaving 12 bases between them. Germline assignment: CDR1 SEHNR and CDR2 FQNEAQ (reference sequence). The CDR3 sequence: CASSFWGASEAFF. The CDR3, as DNA: TGTGCCAGCAGCTTTTGGGGGGCGAGTGAAGCTTTCTTT.

This sequence joins TRBV6-5 and TRBJ1-1; D uncertain. V gave up 6 bases and J gave up 3 bases, with 14 bases separating them. Germline assignment: CDR1 MNHEY and CDR2 SVGAGI. This CDR3 has 14 residues. For the CDR3, the DNA is TGTGCCAGCAGAGAAGACGGGGAAGACACTGAAGCTTTCTTT. The encoded protein is CASREDGEDTEAFF.

This clone was seen a handful of times. V gene TRBV15 combines with J gene TRBJ2-2; 9 nucleotides match TRBD2. Losses at the gene ends were 8 bases for V and 1 base for J; bases not matched to a gene: 5. This CDR3 is 15 amino acids long. Germline V gene lookup returns CDR1 LNHNV and CDR2 YYDKDF (reference sequence). The CDR3 reads CATGASGMNTGELFF. In DNA, the CDR3 is TGTGCCACCGGGGCTAGCGGGATGAACACCGGGGAGCTGTTTTTT.